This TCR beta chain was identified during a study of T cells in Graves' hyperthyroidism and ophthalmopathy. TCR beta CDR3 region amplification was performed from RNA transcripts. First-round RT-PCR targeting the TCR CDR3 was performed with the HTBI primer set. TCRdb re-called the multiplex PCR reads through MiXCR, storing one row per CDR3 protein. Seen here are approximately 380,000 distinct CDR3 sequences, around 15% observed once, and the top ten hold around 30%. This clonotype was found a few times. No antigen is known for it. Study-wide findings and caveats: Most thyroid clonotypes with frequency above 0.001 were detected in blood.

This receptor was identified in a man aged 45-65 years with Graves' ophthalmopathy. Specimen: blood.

The CDR3 loop reads CASSQTQTGGVDEQYF. The CDR3 coding sequence is TGCGCCAGCAGCCAGACCCAGACAGGGGGCGTGGATGAGCAGTACTTC. The gene calls are TRBV4-1 and TRBJ2-7, with 10 bases that match TRBD1. The length of the CDR3 is 16 residues. Germline lookup yields CDR1 MGHRA and CDR2 YSYEKL. Losses at the gene ends were 3 bases for V and 7 bases for J; bases not matched to a gene: 12.